What follows are 2 T cell receptor beta chains derived from one specimen sequenced in a study of T cells in localized non-small cell lung cancer. Produced via immunoSEQ multiplex PCR; TCRdb's table is partial and in-frame only. Among fewer than 35,000 clones listed, 94% were seen once. Source: peripheral blood, taken before any cancer treatment. These receptors originate from a woman aged 40 to 75 with stage I lung adenocarcinoma.

V is TRBV7-7 and J is TRBJ1-5; D uncertain. The ends were cut back, 6 bases at V and 2 bases at J, with 17 bases in the middle. This CDR3 is 16 amino acids long. The germline V gene encodes CDR1 SSHAT and CDR2 FNYEAQ (reference sequence). CDR3 amino acids: CASSRREGIGNQPQHF. The CDR3, as DNA: TGTGCCAGCAGTCGACGTGAGGGTATCGGCAATCAGCCCCAGCATTTT. Drawing the rest from reference TRBV7-7 and TRBJ1-5, the complete variable domain is GAGVSQSPRYKVTKRGQDVTLRCDPISSHATLYWYQQALGQGPEFLTYFNYEAQPDKSGLPSDRFSAERPEGSISTLTIQRTEQRDSAMYRCASSRREGIGNQPQHFGDGTRLSIL.

The rearrangement uses TRBV11-2 and TRBJ2-3, with a weak D call TRBD2 (5 bases). Germline V gene sequence: CDR1 SGHAT, CDR2 FQNNGV. This CDR3 region has 15 residues. The germline V and J ends were trimmed by 0 bases and 8 bases, with 15 bases remaining between them. This chain's CDR3 is CASSLERARLITQYF. Written as DNA, the CDR3 is TGTGCCAGCAGCTTAGAGAGGGCCAGGCTGATTACGCAGTATTTT.